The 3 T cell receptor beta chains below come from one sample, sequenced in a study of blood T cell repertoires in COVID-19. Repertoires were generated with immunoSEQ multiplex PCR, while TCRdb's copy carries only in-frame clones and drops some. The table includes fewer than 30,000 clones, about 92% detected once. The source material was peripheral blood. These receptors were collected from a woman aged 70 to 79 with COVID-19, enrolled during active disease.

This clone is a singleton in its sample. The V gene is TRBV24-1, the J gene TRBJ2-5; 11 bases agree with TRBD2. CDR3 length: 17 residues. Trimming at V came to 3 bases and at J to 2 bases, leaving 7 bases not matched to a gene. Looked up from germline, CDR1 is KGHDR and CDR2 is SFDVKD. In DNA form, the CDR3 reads TGTGCCACCAGTGATCCGGGGACTAGCGGCTTTCAAGAGACCCAGTACTTC. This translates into CATSDPGTSGFQETQYF.

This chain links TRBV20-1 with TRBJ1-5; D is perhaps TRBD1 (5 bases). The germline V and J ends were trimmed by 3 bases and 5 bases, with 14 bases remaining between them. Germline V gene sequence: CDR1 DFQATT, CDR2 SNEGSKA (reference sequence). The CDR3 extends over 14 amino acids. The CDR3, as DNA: TGCAGTGCTAGTGGGACTTTTAAATATCAGCCCCAGCATTTT. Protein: CSASGTFKYQPQHF.

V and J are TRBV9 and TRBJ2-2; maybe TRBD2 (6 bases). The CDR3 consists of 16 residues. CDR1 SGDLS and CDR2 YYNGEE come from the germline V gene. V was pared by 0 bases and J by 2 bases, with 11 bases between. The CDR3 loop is CASSVGRGKNTGELFF. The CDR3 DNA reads TGTGCCAGCAGCGTAGGGCGGGGTAAAAACACCGGGGAGCTGTTTTTT.